The entry that follows covers one TCR beta chain sequence. Antigen specificity is unknown. The data originate from a study of T cell responses to AZD1222 COVID-19 vaccine. Germline CDR1 SGHRS, CDR2 YFSETQ. Trimming cost V 4 bases and J 2 bases, with 13 bases left between them. The CDR3 sequence is 15 residues long. Study-wide results and caveats: Donor demographics were predominantly white British with a female majority; clonal diversity may be underestimated. Reportedly, close to half of spike-specific TCRs are directed against unmutated variant regions. Regions 160-218 and 743-854 held dominance among vaccine-associated CD4 TCRs, which spanned spike.

Some clones are missing from TCRdb's copy, which holds only in-frame ones; the method was immunoSEQ multiplex PCR. The data contain approximately 110,000 clones, 92% of them singletons. V and J are TRBV5-1 and TRBJ1-3, with D possibly TRBD1 on 6 matching bases. The clonotype comes from an adult in good health. Sequencing used peripheral blood, obtained on day 0 of AZD1222 vaccination. CDR3 protein: CASSEGTSTGNTIYF. The CDR3, as DNA: TGCGCCAGCAGCGAAGGGACATCGACTGGAAACACCATATATTTT.